A single sample is the source of the 21 T cell receptor beta chains below, sequenced in a study of breast tumors, draining lymph nodes, adjacent tissues. TCRdb re-analysed the multiplex PCR reads in MiXCR, keeping a single row per CDR3 protein. This table has 170,000 or so distinct CDR3 sequences, approximately 33% appearing once. Samples came from axillary lymph nodes draining the breast cancer. Sequencing used axillary lymph node tissue. Source of these receptors: a female donor with breast cancer. Some clones in this sample may be carry-over from other donors' samples.

This clonotype was seen more than once but under ten times. CDR3 amino acids: CASSQEPQYLDTQYF. CDR3 DNA sequence: TGTGCCAGCAGCCAAGAGCCCCAGTATTTGGATACGCAGTATTTT. This sequence joins TRBV3-1 and TRBJ2-3, with D unclear. The CDR3 totals 15 residues. The germline V gene has CDR1 LGHDT and CDR2 YNNKEL (reference sequence). The V end was cut by 0 bases, the J end by 6 bases, with 13 bases between.

V usage is TRBV2 and J usage is TRBJ2-7; D might be TRBD1 or TRBD2, each matching 5 bases. CDR1 SNHLY and CDR2 FYNNEI come from the germline V gene. The CDR3 spans 13 residues. V lost 6 bases and J lost 4, with 13 bases in between. The CDR3 sequence is CASRSWGLYEQYF. CDR3 coding DNA: TGTGCCAGCAGATCCTGGGGGTTATACGAGCAGTACTTC.

This clonotype was recorded at least ten times. The rearrangement uses TRBV19 and TRBJ2-7; 10 nucleotides line up with TRBD1. The CDR3 totals 16 residues. The V gene's germline CDR1 is LNHDA and CDR2 SQIVND (reference sequence). The ends lost 4 bases at V and 4 bases at J; junction bases unmatched: 10. The CDR3, as DNA: TGTGCCAGTAGTAACGGACAGGGGGAGGCTGTTTACGAGCAGTACTTC. Its translation: CASSNGQGEAVYEQYF.

This clonotype was observed at least ten times. The chain has TRBV12-3 or TRBV12-4 and TRBJ2-3; no clear D. The V gene lost 1 base and the J gene lost 2 bases, with 13 bases spanning the gap. The CDR3 loop spans 16 amino acids. The CDR3 spells CASSLVVAASTDTQYF. In nucleotides, the CDR3 is TGTGCCAGCAGTTTAGTTGTGGCGGCCTCCACAGATACGCAGTATTTT.

This clonotype was seen repeatedly, ten times or more. The chain carries TRBV13 and TRBJ1-2; maybe TRBD1 (6 bases). V dropped 2 bases and J dropped 4 bases, with 17 bases sitting between them. Looked up from germline, CDR1 is PRHDT and CDR2 is FYEKMQ (reference sequence). This CDR3 spans 16 amino acids. In DNA form, the CDR3 reads TGTGCCAGCAGCTTATCACAGGGTCTGCACAGCTATGGCTACACCTTC. Encoded protein: CASSLSQGLHSYGYTF.

This clonotype was counted a few times. The V and J genes are TRBV5-1 and TRBJ1-1; D ambiguous. V lost 5 bases and J lost 2, with 4 bases in between. The CDR3 runs to 11 residues. CDR1 is SGHRS, CDR2 YFSETQ, per germline. CDR3 nucleotides: TGCGCCAGCAGAGAAAACACTGAAGCTTTCTTT. Its protein product is CASRENTEAFF.

A few counts support this clonotype. Relative to the germline gene, one junction end is altered; a read error may explain this. V usage is TRBV20-1 and J usage is TRBJ2-1; no definite D call. Germline V CDR1 and CDR2: DFQATT, SNEGSKA (reference sequence). The CDR3 consists of 13 residues. This CDR3 is CSAGEQLYNGQFF. The CDR3 DNA reads as TGCAGTGCTGGAGAACAGCTTTACAATGGGCAGTTCTTC.

This clonotype was observed at least ten times. The genes are TRBV2 and TRBJ2-5, with D tentatively TRBD1 (6 bases). Between the trimmed V and J ends, which lost 6 bases and 5 bases, there was a span of 16 bases. CDR1 and CDR2 (germline): SNHLY, FYNNEI. The CDR3 consists of 14 residues. CDR3 DNA sequence: TGTGCCAGCAGATGGGGTGTAGGGGGTGAGACCCAGTACTTC. It is translated as CASRWGVGGETQYF.

There are many counts of this clonotype. This rearrangement joins TRBV7-2 to TRBJ2-3, with 9 bases identical to TRBD2. V gave up 1 base and J gave up 4 bases; unmatched junction bases: 6. The CDR3 covers 16 residues. Germline V gene data show CDR1 as SGHTA and CDR2 as FQGNSA. CDR3: CASSLESGRLADTQYF. As DNA, the CDR3 is TGTGCCAGCAGCTTAGAAAGCGGGAGGTTGGCAGATACGCAGTATTTT.

Turning to this clonotype: A much larger clone is a single base away; this may be a read error. The chain couples TRBV20-1 to TRBJ2-7, with unresolved D. The germline V gene encodes CDR1 DFQATT and CDR2 SNEGSKA (reference sequence). The CDR3 has 11 residues. Here the CDR3 DNA reads TGCAGTGCTATTCAAGGCTACGAGCAGTCCTTC. Encoded protein: CSAIQGYEQSF.

V usage is TRBV19 and J usage is TRBJ1-1; unclear D gene. Germline V gives CDR1 LNHDA, CDR2 SQIVND (reference sequence). The CDR3 extends over 13 amino acids. Trimming removed 9 bases at V and 0 bases at J, with 11 bases between. The CDR3 bases are TGTGCCAGCCGCCTACAAGTGAACACTGAAGCTTTCTTT. It encodes CASRLQVNTEAFF. Together with reference TRBV19 and TRBJ1-1, the CDR3 gives the full variable domain: DGGITQSPKYLFRKEGQNVTLSCEQNLNHDAMYWYRQDPGQGLRLIYYSQIVNDFQKGDIAEGYSVSREKKESFPLTVTSAQKNPTAFYLCASRLQVNTEAFFGQGTRLTVV.

This clonotype appeared many times. The chain uses TRBV7-8 and TRBJ1-2; TRBD1 might be the D (5 bases). Trimming took off 5 bases at V and 4 bases at J, with 11 bases between the two ends. The CDR3 consists of 13 residues. Looked up from germline, CDR1 is SGHVS and CDR2 is FQNEAQ. The CDR3 DNA reads TGTGCCAGCAGCGGCCGGGACGGCTATGGCTACACCTTC. Residues: CASSGRDGYGYTF.

This clonotype appeared a few times. The gene calls are TRBV5-5 and TRBJ1-2; D may be TRBD1 (6 bases). The CDR3 totals 16 residues. The V end lost 2 bases, the J end lost 4 bases, and 18 bases lay between the germline ends. Germline assignment: CDR1 SGHKS and CDR2 YYEKEE (reference sequence). This CDR3 is CASSFVLRGGSYGYTF. Here the CDR3 DNA reads TGTGCCAGCAGCTTTGTTTTGAGGGGGGGTAGCTATGGCTACACCTTC. Full variable domain (missing parts from reference TRBV5-5 and TRBJ1-2): DAGVTQSPTHLIKTRGQQVTLRCSPISGHKSVSWYQQVLGQGPQFIFQYYEKEERGRGNFPDRFSARQFPNYSSELNVNALLLGDSALYLCASSFVLRGGSYGYTFGSGTRLTVV.

The chain employs TRBV7-9 and TRBJ1-6; a possible D gene is TRBD1 (6 bases). This CDR3 has 14 residues. Germline-derived CDR1 and CDR2 are SEHNR and FQNEAQ (reference sequence). Trimming left V 5 bases short and J 9 bases short, with 14 bases between. In DNA form, the CDR3 reads TGTGCCAGCAGCCGTCCCGGGGGCTCTTCACCCCTCCACTTT. Translated, it gives CASSRPGGSSPLHF. Complete variable domain (other parts from reference TRBV7-9 and TRBJ1-6): DTGVSQNPRHKITKRGQNVTFRCDPISEHNRLYWYRQTLGQGPEFLTYFQNEAQLEKSRLLSDRFSAERPKGSFSTLEIQRTEQGDSAMYLCASSRPGGSSPLHFGNGTRLTVT.

The CDR3 region has the DNA TGTGCCAGCTCACCAGTGACAGCCGCTAGCACAGATACGCAGTATTTT. It encodes CASSPVTAASTDTQYF. V usage is TRBV18 and J usage is TRBJ2-3, with D possibly TRBD1 on 5 matching bases. Germline lookup yields CDR1 KGHSH and CDR2 LQKENI. This CDR3 is 16 amino acids long. V was pared by 2 bases and J by 0 bases, with 12 bases between.

This clonotype appeared many times. The chain recombines TRBV11-2 with TRBJ2-5; 10 nucleotides align to TRBD2. This CDR3 region has 15 residues. Germline V gene sequence: CDR1 SGHAT, CDR2 FQNNGV. The V and J ends lost 7 bases and 2 bases, in that order; junction bases with no gene match: 7. Written as DNA, the CDR3 is TGTGCCAGCAAGTTTAGCGGGGGGAAACAAGAGACCCAGTACTTC. This encodes CASKFSGGKQETQYF.

This clonotype was detected many times. The J gene is TRBJ2-7, the V gene TRBV4-1; 8 bases align to TRBD1. This CDR3 contains 15 residues. After removal of 1 base from V and 3 bases from J, the junction contained 5 bases not matched to a gene. From germline, CDR1 is MGHRA and CDR2 YSYEKL. The DNA for the CDR3 is TGCGCCAGCAGCCAAGTAGGGACAGGAGACTACGAGCAGTACTTC. Amino acid sequence: CASSQVGTGDYEQYF.

The V gene is TRBV20-1, the J gene TRBJ2-3; 9 bases are a match to TRBD2. CDR1 and CDR2 (germline): DFQATT, SNEGSKA (reference sequence). J was trimmed by 11 bases and V by 6 bases; bases with no gene match: 18. There are 15 residues in the CDR3. CDR3 in amino acids: CSARRLAGQGNEQYF. CDR3 in DNA: TGCAGTGCGCGAAGGCTAGCGGGGCAGGGCAATGAGCAGTATTTT.

This clonotype was counted ten times or more. The chain has TRBV20-1 and TRBJ1-2; D remains unclear. Germline V CDR1 and CDR2: DFQATT, SNEGSKA (reference sequence). CDR3 length equals 12 residues. The V gene lost 3 bases and the J gene lost 2 bases, with 7 bases spanning the gap. CDR3 DNA sequence: TGCAGTGCTAGTCTGACGAACTATGGCTACACCTTC. It translates to CSASLTNYGYTF.

V usage is TRBV13 and J usage is TRBJ1-5; the D gene is possibly TRBD1 (6 bases). V gave up 1 base and J gave up 11 bases, with 12 bases separating them. Per germline, CDR1 PRHDT and CDR2 FYEKMQ (reference sequence). The CDR3 has 13 residues. The CDR3 DNA reads TGTGCCAGCAGCTTAGTCAGGGGAGAGACCCAGCATTTT. It encodes CASSLVRGETQHF.

With respect to this clonotype: Because the CDR3 is missing its conserved closing phenylalanine or tryptophan, this is likely a read error. Because the CDR3's place on the DNA is in doubt, the DNA is left out and the CDR3 is given as listed by TCRdb. The chain carries TRBV2 and TRBJ2-2; the table's TRBD1 call for D was not verified on the DNA. The V gene's germline CDR1 is SNHLY and CDR2 FYNNEI. With termini counted, the CDR3 has 8 amino acids. CDR3: CASRPGAG.